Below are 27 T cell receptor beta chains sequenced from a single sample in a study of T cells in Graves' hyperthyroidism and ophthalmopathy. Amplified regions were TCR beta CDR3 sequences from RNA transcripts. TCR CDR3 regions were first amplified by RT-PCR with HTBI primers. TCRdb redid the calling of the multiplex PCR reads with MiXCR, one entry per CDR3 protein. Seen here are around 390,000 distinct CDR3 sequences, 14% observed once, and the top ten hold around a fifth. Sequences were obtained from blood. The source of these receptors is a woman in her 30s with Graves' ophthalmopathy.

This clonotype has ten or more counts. For the CDR3, the DNA is TGTGCCAGCAGTCGACAGGGATCTTACGAGCAGTACTTC. It specifies CASSRQGSYEQYF. V gene TRBV19 combines with J gene TRBJ2-7; 7 bases line up with TRBD1. Losses at the gene ends were 9 bases for V and 4 bases for J; bases not matched to a gene: 9. This CDR3 is built from 13 residues. Germline CDR1 reads LNHDA; CDR2 reads SQIVND (reference sequence).

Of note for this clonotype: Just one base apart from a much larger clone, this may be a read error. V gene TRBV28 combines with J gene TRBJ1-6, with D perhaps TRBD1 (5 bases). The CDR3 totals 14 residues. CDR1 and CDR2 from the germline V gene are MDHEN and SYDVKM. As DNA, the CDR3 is TGTGCCAGCAGTTTGGGGGGGGATAATCCACCCCTCCACTTT. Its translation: CASSLGGDNPPLHF.

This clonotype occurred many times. The chain's CDR3 is CASRETYEQYF. The CDR3 DNA sequence: TGTGCCAGCAGGGAAACCTACGAGCAGTACTTC. The V and J genes are TRBV2 and TRBJ2-7; D gene unclear. The CDR3 has 11 residues. The germline CDR1 and CDR2 sequences are SNHLY and FYNNEI. V was clipped by 6 bases and J by 2 bases, with 5 bases between them.

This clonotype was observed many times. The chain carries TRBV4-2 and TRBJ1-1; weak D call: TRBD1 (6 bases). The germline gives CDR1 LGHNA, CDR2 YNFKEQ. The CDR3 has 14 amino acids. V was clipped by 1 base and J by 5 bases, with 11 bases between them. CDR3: CASSQVEGGTEAFF. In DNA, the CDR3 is TGTGCCAGCAGCCAAGTAGAGGGGGGGACTGAAGCTTTCTTT.

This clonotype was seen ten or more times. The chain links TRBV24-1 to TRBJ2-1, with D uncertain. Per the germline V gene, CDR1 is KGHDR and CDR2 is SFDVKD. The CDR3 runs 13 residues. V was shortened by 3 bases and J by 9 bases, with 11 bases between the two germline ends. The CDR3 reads CATSDPRAVEQFF. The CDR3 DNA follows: TGTGCCACCAGTGATCCCCGGGCTGTTGAGCAGTTCTTC.

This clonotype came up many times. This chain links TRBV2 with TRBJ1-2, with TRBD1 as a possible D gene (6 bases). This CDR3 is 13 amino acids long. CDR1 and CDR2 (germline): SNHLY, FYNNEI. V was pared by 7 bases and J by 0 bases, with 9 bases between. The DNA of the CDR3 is TGTGCCAGCACGACAGGCTCTAACTATGGCTACACCTTC. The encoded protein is CASTTGSNYGYTF. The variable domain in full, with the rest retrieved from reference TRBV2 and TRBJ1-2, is EPEVTQTPSHQVTQMGQEVILRCVPISNHLYFYWYRQILGQKVEFLVSFYNNEISEKSEIFDDQFSVERPDGSNFTLKIRSTKLEDSAMYFCASTTGSNYGYTFGSGTRLTVV.

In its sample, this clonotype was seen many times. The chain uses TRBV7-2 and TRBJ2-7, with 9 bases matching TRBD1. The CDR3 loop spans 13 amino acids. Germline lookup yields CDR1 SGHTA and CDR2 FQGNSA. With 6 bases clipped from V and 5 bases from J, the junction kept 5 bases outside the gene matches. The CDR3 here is CASRETGGNEQYF. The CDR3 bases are TGTGCCAGCAGAGAGACAGGGGGTAACGAGCAGTACTTC. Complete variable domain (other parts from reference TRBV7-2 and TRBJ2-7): GAGVSQSPSNKVTEKGKDVELRCDPISGHTALYWYRQSLGQGLEFLIYFQGNSAPDKSGLPSDRFSAERTGGSVSTLTIQRTQQEDSAVYLCASRETGGNEQYFGPGTRLTVT.

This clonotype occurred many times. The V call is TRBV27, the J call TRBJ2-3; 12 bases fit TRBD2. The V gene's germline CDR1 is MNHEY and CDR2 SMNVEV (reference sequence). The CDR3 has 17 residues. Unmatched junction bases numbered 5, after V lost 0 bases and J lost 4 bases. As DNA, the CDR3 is TGTGCCAGCAGTTTATCGGCTAGCGGGGGGGCCGCAGATACGCAGTATTTT. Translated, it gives CASSLSASGGAADTQYF.

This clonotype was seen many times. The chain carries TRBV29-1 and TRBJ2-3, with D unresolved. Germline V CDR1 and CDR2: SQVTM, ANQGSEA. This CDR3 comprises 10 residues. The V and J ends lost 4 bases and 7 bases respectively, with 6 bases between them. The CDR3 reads CSVVQHTQYF. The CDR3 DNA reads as TGCAGCGTTGTACAACATACGCAGTATTTT.

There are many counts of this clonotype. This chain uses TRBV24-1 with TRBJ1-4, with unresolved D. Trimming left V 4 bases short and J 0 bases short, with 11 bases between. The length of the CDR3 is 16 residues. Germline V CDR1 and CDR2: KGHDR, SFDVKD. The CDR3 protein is CATSDADTTTNEKLFF. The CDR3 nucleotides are TGTGCCACCAGTGACGCTGACACGACAACTAATGAAAAACTGTTTTTT.

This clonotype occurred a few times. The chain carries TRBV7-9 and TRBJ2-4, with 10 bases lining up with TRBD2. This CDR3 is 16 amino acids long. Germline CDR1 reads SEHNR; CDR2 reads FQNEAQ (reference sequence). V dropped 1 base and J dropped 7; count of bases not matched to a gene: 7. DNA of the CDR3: TGTGCCAGCAGCTTAGGCCAGCGGGGGGGCAGTAACATTCAGTACTTC. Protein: CASSLGQRGGSNIQYF.

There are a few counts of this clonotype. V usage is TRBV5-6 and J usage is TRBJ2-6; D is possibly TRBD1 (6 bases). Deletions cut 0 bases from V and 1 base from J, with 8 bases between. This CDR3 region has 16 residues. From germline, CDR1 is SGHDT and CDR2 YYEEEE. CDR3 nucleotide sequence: TGTGCCAGCAGCTTGGGAGGACAGTCTGGGGCCAACGTCCTGACTTTC. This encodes CASSLGGQSGANVLTF.

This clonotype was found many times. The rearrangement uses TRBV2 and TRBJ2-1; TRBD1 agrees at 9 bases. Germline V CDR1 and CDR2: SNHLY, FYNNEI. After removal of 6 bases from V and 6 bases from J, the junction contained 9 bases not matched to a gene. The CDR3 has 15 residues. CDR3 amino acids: CASSPGTGWTNEQFF. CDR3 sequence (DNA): TGTGCCAGCAGCCCTGGGACAGGGTGGACCAATGAGCAGTTCTTC.

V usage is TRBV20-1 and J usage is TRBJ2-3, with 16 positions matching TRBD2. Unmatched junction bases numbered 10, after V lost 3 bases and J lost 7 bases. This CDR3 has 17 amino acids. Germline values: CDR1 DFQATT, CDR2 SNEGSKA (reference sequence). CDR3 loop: CSASDPGTSGGANTQYF. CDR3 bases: TGCAGTGCTAGTGACCCCGGGACTAGCGGGGGGGCCAATACGCAGTATTTT.

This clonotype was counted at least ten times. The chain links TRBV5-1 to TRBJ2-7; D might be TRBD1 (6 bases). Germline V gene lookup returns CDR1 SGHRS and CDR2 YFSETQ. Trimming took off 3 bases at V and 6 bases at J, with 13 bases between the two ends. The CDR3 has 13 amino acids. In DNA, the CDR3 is TGCGCCAGCAGCTCGGCAGGGGATATCGAGCAGTACTTC. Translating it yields CASSSAGDIEQYF.

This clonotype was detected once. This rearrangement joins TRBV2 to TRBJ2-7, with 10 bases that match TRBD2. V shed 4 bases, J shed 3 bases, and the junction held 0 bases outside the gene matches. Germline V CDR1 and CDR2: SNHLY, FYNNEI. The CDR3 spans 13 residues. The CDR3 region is CASSASGGYEQYF. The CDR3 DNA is TGTGCCAGCAGTGCTAGCGGGGGCTACGAGCAGTACTTC. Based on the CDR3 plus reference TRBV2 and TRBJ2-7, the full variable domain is EPEVTQTPSHQVTQMGQEVILRCVPISNHLYFYWYRQILGQKVEFLVSFYNNEISEKSEIFDDQFSVERPDGSNFTLKIRSTKLEDSAMYFCASSASGGYEQYFGPGTRLTVT.

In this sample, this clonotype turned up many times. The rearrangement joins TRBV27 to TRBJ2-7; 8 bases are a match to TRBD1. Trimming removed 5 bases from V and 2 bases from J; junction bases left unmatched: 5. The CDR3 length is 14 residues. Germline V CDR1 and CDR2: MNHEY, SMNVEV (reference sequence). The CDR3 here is CASSQDRATYEQYF. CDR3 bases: TGTGCCAGCAGTCAGGACAGGGCAACCTACGAGCAGTACTTC.

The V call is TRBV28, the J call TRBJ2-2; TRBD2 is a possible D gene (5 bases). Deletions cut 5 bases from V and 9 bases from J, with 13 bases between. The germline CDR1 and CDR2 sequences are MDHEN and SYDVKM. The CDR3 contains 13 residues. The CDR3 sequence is CASSSGSPWELFF. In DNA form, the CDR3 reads TGTGCCAGCAGTAGCGGTTCGCCCTGGGAGCTGTTTTTT.

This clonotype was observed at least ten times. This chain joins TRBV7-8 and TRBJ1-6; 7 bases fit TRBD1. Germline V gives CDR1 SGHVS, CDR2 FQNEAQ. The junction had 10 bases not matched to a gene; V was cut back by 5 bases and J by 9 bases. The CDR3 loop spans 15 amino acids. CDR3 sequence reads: CASSHSTGYGSPLHF. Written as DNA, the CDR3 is TGTGCCAGCAGCCACTCGACAGGGTACGGTTCACCCCTCCACTTT.

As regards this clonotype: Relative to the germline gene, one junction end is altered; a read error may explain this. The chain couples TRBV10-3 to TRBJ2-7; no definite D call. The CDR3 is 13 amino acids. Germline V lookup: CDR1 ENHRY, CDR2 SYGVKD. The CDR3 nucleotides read TGTGCCATCAGTGGGCTAATATCCTCCGAGCAGTACTTC. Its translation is CAISGLISSEQYF.

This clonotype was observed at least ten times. CDR3: CASSFSWDRVPPEQYF. In DNA, the CDR3 is TGTGCCAGCAGTTTCTCCTGGGATAGGGTCCCCCCCGAGCAGTACTTC. V is TRBV27 and J is TRBJ2-7; unclear D gene. Germline V lookup: CDR1 MNHEY, CDR2 SMNVEV (reference sequence). This CDR3 has 16 amino acids. V dropped 3 bases and J dropped 6 bases, with 21 bases sitting between them.

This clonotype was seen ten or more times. The CDR3 DNA follows: TGTGCCAGCAGTACTACGATGAACAGGGCGTATGGCTACACCTTC. Its translation is CASSTTMNRAYGYTF. The gene calls are TRBV28 and TRBJ1-2, with TRBD1 as a possible D gene (6 bases). The CDR3 sequence is 15 residues long. V lost 5 bases and J lost 5, with 18 bases in between. Per germline, CDR1 MDHEN and CDR2 SYDVKM.

The CDR3 bases are TGTGCCAGCAGCTTAGAGGGAGGGATCTTTAGCCACGAGCAGTACTTC. Its protein product is CASSLEGGIFSHEQYF. The V gene is TRBV7-6, the J gene TRBJ2-7; TRBD2 matches 7 bases. V lost 1 base and J lost 5; bases outside the gene matches: 11. This CDR3 is 16 amino acids long. The germline CDR1 and CDR2 sequences are SGHVS and FNYEAQ. The complete variable domain, with remaining parts taken from reference TRBV7-6 and TRBJ2-7, reads GAGVSQSPRYKVTKRGQDVALRCDPISGHVSLYWYRQALGQGPEFLTYFNYEAQQDKSGLPNDRFSAERPEGSISTLTIQRTEQRDSAMYRCASSLEGGIFSHEQYFGPGTRLTVT.

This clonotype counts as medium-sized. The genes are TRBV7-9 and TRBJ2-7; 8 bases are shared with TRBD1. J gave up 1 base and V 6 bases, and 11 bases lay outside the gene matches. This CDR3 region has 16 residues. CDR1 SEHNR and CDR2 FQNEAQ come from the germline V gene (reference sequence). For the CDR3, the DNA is TGTGCCAGCAGTTCAACACCGGGACAGGAATCCTACGAGCAGTACTTC. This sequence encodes CASSSTPGQESYEQYF.

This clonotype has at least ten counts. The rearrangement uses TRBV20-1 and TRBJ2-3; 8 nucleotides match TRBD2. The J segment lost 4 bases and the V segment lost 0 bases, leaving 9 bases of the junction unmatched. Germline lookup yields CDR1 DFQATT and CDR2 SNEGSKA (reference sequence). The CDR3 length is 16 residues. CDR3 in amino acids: CSARDWLAGGADTQYF. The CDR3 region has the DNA TGCAGTGCTAGAGATTGGCTAGCGGGCGGCGCAGATACGCAGTATTTT.

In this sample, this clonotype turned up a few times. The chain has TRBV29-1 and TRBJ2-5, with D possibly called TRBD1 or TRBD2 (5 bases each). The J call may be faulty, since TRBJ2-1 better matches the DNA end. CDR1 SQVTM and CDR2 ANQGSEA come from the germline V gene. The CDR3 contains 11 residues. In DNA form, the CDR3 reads TGCAGCGTTCACCTATACGGGACCCAGTTCTTC. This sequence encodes CSVHLYGTQFF.

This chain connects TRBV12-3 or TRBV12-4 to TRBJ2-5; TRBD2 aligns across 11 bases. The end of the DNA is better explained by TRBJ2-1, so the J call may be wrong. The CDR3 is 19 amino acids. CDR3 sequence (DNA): TGTGCCAGCAGAGGGGGGAGAGTAGCGGGGGGGCGATTCTCAGAGACCCAGTTCTTC. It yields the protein CASRGGRVAGGRFSETQFF.